The rows below give T cell receptor beta chains drawn from one sample of a study of blood T cell repertoires in COVID-19. Here immunoSEQ multiplex PCR was the method, and the copy in TCRdb shows in-frame clones only, minus some. Here the sample spans some 50,000 clones, just over 90% being singletons. The sequenced sample consisted of peripheral blood. Receptors were obtained from a man aged 35 to 55 with acute or convalescent COVID-19. The CDR3 runs from the conserved cysteine through the conserved F or W. Fields, in order: D gene, V gene, J gene, CDR3 length, clone size, CDR3 DNA, CDR3 protein. D genes are given only for firm matches. Clone size, where shown, is once, few, many, or a class for clones that have expanded.

>TRBD2|TRBV7-3|TRBJ2-1|17|NA
TGTGCCAGCAGCTTAAGTTACCGGGAGGTCTCCTACAATGAGCAGTTCTTC
CASSLSYREVSYNEQFF
>NA|TRBV29-1|TRBJ2-5|13|NA
TGCAGCGTTGAAGAAGGGGCTGGAGAGACCCAGTACTTC
CSVEEGAGETQYF
>TRBD1|TRBV3-1/TRBV3-2|TRBJ1-5|15|NA
TGTGCCAGCAGCCAGACCGGGACAGGGGATCAGCCCCAGCATTTT
CASSQTGTGDQPQHF
>NA|TRBV7-6|TRBJ1-2|13|NA
TGTGCCAGCAGCTCGGGCCCAGGCGGGGGCTACACCTTC
CASSSGPGGGYTF
>TRBD2|TRBV6-6|TRBJ2-7|16|NA
TGTGCCAGCAGCCCCACCGGAGGCGGGAGGGCCTACGAGCAGTACTTC
CASSPTGGGRAYEQYF
>NA|TRBV5-1|TRBJ1-4|14|NA
TGCGCCAGCAGCTTGAGGGACACACTGGGGGAACTGTTTTTT
CASSLRDTLGELFF
>NA|TRBV12-5|TRBJ1-1|14|once
TGTGCTAGTGGTTTTTCCCAGGGTAACACTGAAGCTTTCTTT
CASGFSQGNTEAFF
>TRBD1|TRBV11-3|TRBJ2-7|16|NA
TGTGCCAGCAGCTACGAACCGGGACAGGGTCCCTACGAGCAGTACTTC
CASSYEPGQGPYEQYF
>NA|TRBV5-4|TRBJ2-3|15|NA
TGTGCCAGCAGTTTATTTTCGCGGGGCACAGATACGCAGTATTTT
CASSLFSRGTDTQYF
>NA|TRBV13|TRBJ2-3|14|NA
TGTGCCAGCAGCTTGGTTGGCGGGCCAGATACGCAGTATTTT
CASSLVGGPDTQYF
>TRBD2|TRBV4-2|TRBJ2-1|15|NA
TGTGCCAGCAGCCCCGGACTAGCGGACCACAATGAGCAGTTCTTC
CASSPGLADHNEQFF
>NA|TRBV19|TRBJ2-6|15|NA
TGTGCCAGTAATATAGCAGGGTCTGGGGCCAACGTCCTGACTTTC
CASNIAGSGANVLTF
>NA|TRBV7-8|TRBJ2-7|14|NA
TGTGCCAGCAGCTTAGTGGCAGGCGGACTTGAGCAGTACTTC
CASSLVAGGLEQYF
>NA|TRBV10-3|TRBJ2-3|19|NA
TGTGCCATCAGTGAGTTAAAGGGGCTAGCGAACCAAAACACAGATACGCAGTATTTT
CAISELKGLANQNTDTQYF
>TRBD1|TRBV7-6|TRBJ2-3|18|NA
TGTGCCAGCAGCTTTTGGACAGGGGGCGATACCTTCCCAGATACGCAGTATTTT
CASSFWTGGDTFPDTQYF
>NA|TRBV7-2|TRBJ1-1|14|NA
TGTGCCAGCAGCCCCAGACCAGGGTACACTGAAGCTTTCTTT
CASSPRPGYTEAFF
>NA|TRBV5-1|TRBJ2-1|12|NA
TGCGCCAGCAGGGGAGGCCACAATGAGCAGTTCTTC
CASRGGHNEQFF
>NA|TRBV5-1|TRBJ2-1|11|once
TGCGCCAGGTTACAGGGCAATGAGCAGTTCTTC
CARLQGNEQFF
>TRBD2|TRBV11-3|TRBJ2-1|15|NA
TGTGCCAGCAGCTCCGGGAGCGGGGTAGCCGATGAGCAGTTCTTC
CASSSGSGVADEQFF